The clone carrying this TCR beta chain was picked up one time. Sequencing used immunoSEQ multiplex PCR; TCRdb keeps in-frame clones, though not all of them. The repertoire consists of 160,000 or so clones, with around 85% occurring once and the leading ten covering around 5.3%. V lost 2 bases and J lost 2, with 13 bases in between. The V gene's germline CDR1 is SGHRS and CDR2 YFSETQ. The CDR3 has 16 residues. This sample stems from a study of blood T cell repertoires in COVID-19. The sequencing input was PBMCs or T cells enriched from blood (not recorded which). The chain combines TRBV5-1 with TRBJ2-2; maybe TRBD1 (6 bases). This clonotype originated in a woman aged 40 to 49 with acute COVID-19. The CDR3 nucleotides are TGCGCCAGCAGCTTAACCCCGGACAGAAACACCGGGGAGCTGTTTTTT. This codes for CASSLTPDRNTGELFF.